Shown below are 30 T cell receptor beta chains from a single sample sequenced in a study of spatial heterogeneity in lung cancer. The time point denotes: blood at routine non-recurrence follow-up after resection. A single record per CDR3 protein comes from TCRdb applying MiXCR to the 5' RACE reads. The sample holds approximately 100,000 distinct CDR3 sequences, roughly a fifth seen once. This specimen consisted of PBMCs, obtained at follow-up. The receptor source for this set is a male donor with early-stage non-small cell lung cancer.

In its sample, this clonotype was seen a few times. The chain has TRBV20-1 and TRBJ1-2, with TRBD1 identical over 9 bases. Per germline, CDR1 DFQATT and CDR2 SNEGSKA (reference sequence). This CDR3 comprises 14 residues. V gave up 1 base and J gave up 8 bases; unmatched junction bases: 8. The CDR3 bases are TGCAGTGCTAGAGGAGACAGGGGGATAGAAGGCTACACCTTC. It codes for CSARGDRGIEGYTF.

This clonotype has just a few counts. V is TRBV24-1 and J is TRBJ2-1, with D possibly being TRBD2 (6 bases). V was trimmed by 3 bases and J by 1 base, leaving 15 bases between them. Germline V CDR1 and CDR2: KGHDR, SFDVKD. The CDR3 has 17 residues. CDR3 bases: TGTGCCACCAGTGATGACACGGGTCGGGGGTCCTACAATGAGCAGTTCTTC. It translates to CATSDDTGRGSYNEQFF.

This clonotype turned up a few times. V and J are TRBV10-3 and TRBJ2-7; D is unclear. CDR3 length: 12 residues. Germline V gives CDR1 ENHRY, CDR2 SYGVKD. V gave up 0 bases and J gave up 9 bases, with 9 bases separating them. The CDR3 here is CAISESTSWQYF. The CDR3 DNA reads TGTGCCATCAGTGAGTCGACGTCATGGCAGTACTTC.

This clonotype was counted only a few times. The V call is TRBV5-1, the J call TRBJ1-1; 9 positions agree with TRBD1. From germline, CDR1 is SGHRS and CDR2 YFSETQ. V dropped 4 bases and J dropped 1; count of bases not matched to a gene: 5. The CDR3 has 15 amino acids. The CDR3 reads CASSPIQGANTEAFF. The DNA of the CDR3 is TGCGCCAGCAGCCCAATACAGGGGGCGAACACTGAAGCTTTCTTT.

Only a few counts were recorded for this clonotype. The rearrangement uses TRBV6-5 and TRBJ2-7; a possible D gene is TRBD1 (6 bases). The V and J ends lost 5 bases and 0 bases respectively, with 14 bases between them. The CDR3 contains 15 residues. The V gene's germline CDR1 is MNHEY and CDR2 SVGAGI. CDR3 sequence reads: CASSPQQGYSYEQYF. The CDR3 DNA follows: TGTGCCAGCAGTCCCCAACAGGGCTACTCCTACGAGCAGTACTTC.

This chain connects TRBV20-1 to TRBJ1-1, with D unclear. The germline V gene has CDR1 DFQATT and CDR2 SNEGSKA (reference sequence). Trimming shortened V by 0 bases and J by 5 bases, and 7 bases separated the two germline ends. This CDR3 is 12 amino acids long. The CDR3 here is CSARDVGTEAFF. The DNA for the CDR3 is TGCAGTGCTAGAGATGTGGGGACTGAAGCTTTCTTT.

The table lists this clonotype with a few counts. The rearrangement uses TRBV9 and TRBJ1-1, with D perhaps TRBD1 (5 bases). V was shortened by 3 bases and J by 2 bases, with 11 bases between the two germline ends. Germline values: CDR1 SGDLS, CDR2 YYNGEE. The CDR3 consists of 14 residues. This CDR3 is CASSGDGGNTEAFF. The CDR3 DNA reads TGTGCCAGCAGCGGGGACGGGGGAAACACTGAAGCTTTCTTT. Filled out from reference TRBV9 and TRBJ1-1, the complete variable domain reads DSGVTQTPKHLITATGQRVTLRCSPRSGDLSVYWYQQSLDQGLQFLIQYYNGEERAKGNILERFSAQQFPDLHSELNLSSLELGDSALYFCASSGDGGNTEAFFGQGTRLTVV.

The chain carries TRBV7-2 and TRBJ1-5, with D possibly being TRBD1 (5 bases). The CDR3 runs to 17 residues. V was clipped by 4 bases and J by 0 bases, with 16 bases between them. Germline V lookup: CDR1 SGHTA, CDR2 FQGNSA. The CDR3 region has the DNA TGTGCCAGCAGCTCCCGACGGGGGATGTATAGCAATCAGCCCCAGCATTTT. Translating gives CASSSRRGMYSNQPQHF.

The CDR3: CASSAGGGSSGDTQYF. The CDR3, as DNA: TGTGCCAGCAGTGCCGGCGGGGGTTCAAGTGGGGATACGCAGTATTTT. The rearrangement links TRBV6-4 to TRBJ2-3; 7 nucleotides align to TRBD2. This CDR3 region has 16 residues. V lost 4 bases and J lost 6; bases outside the gene matches: 13. CDR1 MRHNA and CDR2 SNTAGT come from the germline V gene.

This sequence joins TRBV12-3 or TRBV12-4 and TRBJ2-1, with 10 positions matching TRBD2. The length of the CDR3 is 16 residues. With V trimmed by 4 bases and J by 7 bases, 10 bases remained unmatched. The CDR3 reads CASSSLGAGGLNEQFF. The DNA for the CDR3 is TGTGCCAGCAGTTCCTTAGGAGCGGGGGGGTTGAATGAGCAGTTCTTC.

The chain has TRBV24-1 and TRBJ2-5; D gene ambiguous. V lost 3 bases and J lost 0, with 1 base in between. The CDR3 totals 12 residues. Germline V gives CDR1 KGHDR, CDR2 SFDVKD. DNA of the CDR3: TGTGCCACCAGTGATAACCAAGAGACCCAGTACTTC. It yields the protein CATSDNQETQYF.

This clonotype came up a few times. In DNA, the CDR3 is TGCAGTGCTAGAGATCCTGAGGGGTTAGGGCAGCCCCAGCATTTT. This sequence encodes CSARDPEGLGQPQHF. The chain employs TRBV20-1 and TRBJ1-5; weak D call: TRBD1 (5 bases). Germline CDR1 reads DFQATT; CDR2 reads SNEGSKA (reference sequence). Trimming cost V 0 bases and J 7 bases, with 16 bases left between them. The CDR3 totals 15 residues.

The chain recombines TRBV19 with TRBJ2-1; the match to TRBD2 covers 7 bases. Germline CDR1 and CDR2: LNHDA and SQIVND (reference sequence). The CDR3 is 15 amino acids. After removal of 8 bases from V and 2 bases from J, the junction contained 9 bases not matched to a gene. The chain's CDR3 is CASRNGGRTYNEQFF. CDR3 sequence (DNA): TGTGCCAGTCGGAACGGGGGGAGGACCTACAATGAGCAGTTCTTC.

This clonotype was counted between two and nine times. The chain has TRBV24-1 and TRBJ1-5, with D possibly TRBD1 on 6 matching bases. CDR1 and CDR2 (germline): KGHDR, SFDVKD. CDR3 length: 13 residues. The V gene lost 6 bases and the J gene lost 4 bases, with 9 bases spanning the gap. This CDR3 reads CATSSQGNQPQHF. The CDR3, as DNA: TGTGCCACCAGTTCCCAGGGGAATCAGCCCCAGCATTTT.

To note about this clonotype: An end of the junction differs from the germline gene, which may be a read error. J is TRBJ1-1 and V is TRBV7-9; 7 nucleotides align to TRBD1. The germline V gene encodes CDR1 SEHNR and CDR2 FQNEAQ (reference sequence). This CDR3 comprises 11 residues. CDR3 sequence reads: CASSLAGQLDF. The CDR3 DNA sequence: TGTGCCAGCAGCTTAGCGGGACAGTTGGATTTT.

The V and J genes are TRBV6-5 and TRBJ1-5; D is unclear. CDR3 size: 15 residues. Trimming pared 7 bases from V and 2 bases from J, leaving 15 bases between. Germline V lookup: CDR1 MNHEY, CDR2 SVGAGI. DNA for the CDR3: TGTGCCAGCAAAAACTCCGGACGGCGCAATCAGCCCCAGCATTTT. It specifies CASKNSGRRNQPQHF.

This chain joins TRBV7-2 and TRBJ2-7; TRBD2 matches at 7 bases. The CDR3 extends over 14 amino acids. With V trimmed by 4 bases and J by 0 bases, 3 bases remained unmatched. CDR1 is SGHTA and CDR2 is FQGNSA in the germline V gene. CDR3 protein: CASSSGGSSYEQYF. Here the CDR3 DNA reads TGTGCCAGCAGCTCTGGCGGGAGCTCCTACGAGCAGTACTTC.

The chain employs TRBV5-1 and TRBJ2-7; 10 bases map to TRBD2. The CDR3 length is 16 residues. Trimming removed 3 bases from V and 6 bases from J; junction bases left unmatched: 12. Per germline, CDR1 SGHRS and CDR2 YFSETQ. The CDR3, as DNA: TGCGCCAGCAGCTCGAGGCTAGCGGGAGAAGTTGGCGAGCAGTACTTC. Translated, it gives CASSSRLAGEVGEQYF.

This clonotype was counted at least ten times. V gene TRBV7-8 combines with J gene TRBJ1-4, with no clear D. Looked up from germline, CDR1 is SGHVS and CDR2 is FQNEAQ. V shed 3 bases and J shed 7 bases, with 9 bases lying between them. The CDR3 runs to 13 residues. The CDR3, as DNA: TGTGCCAGCAGCTTTAGTGGGCGTGAAAAACTGTTTTTT. Encoded protein: CASSFSGREKLFF.

V gene TRBV7-9 combines with J gene TRBJ1-2; unclear D gene. Germline-derived CDR1 and CDR2 are SEHNR and FQNEAQ (reference sequence). This CDR3 is built from 12 residues. The CDR3 here is CASGTGMGGYTF. In DNA, the CDR3 is TGTGCTTCCGGCACGGGGATGGGTGGCTACACCTTC.

This rearrangement joins TRBV6-2 or TRBV6-3 to TRBJ2-6, with no clear D. The CDR3 totals 13 residues. V was clipped by 7 bases and J by 4 bases, with 8 bases between them. Germline CDR1 is MNHEY and CDR2 is SVGEGT. The CDR3 DNA sequence: TGTGCCAGCAACCCCCCCGGGGCCAACGTCCTGACTTTC. It specifies CASNPPGANVLTF.

The V and J genes are TRBV5-6 and TRBJ2-2; 9 bases line up with TRBD2. Losses at the gene ends were 4 bases for V and 1 base for J; bases not matched to a gene: 11. The CDR3 consists of 18 residues. Germline CDR1 SGHDT, CDR2 YYEEEE. The CDR3 sequence: CASSPDPGLALNTGELFF. For the CDR3, the DNA is TGTGCCAGCAGCCCGGATCCAGGACTAGCGCTGAACACCGGGGAGCTGTTTTTT.

The chain links TRBV6-6 to TRBJ1-4; 9 nucleotides align to TRBD1. Germline loops: CDR1 MNHNY, CDR2 SVGAGI (reference sequence). This CDR3 comprises 18 residues. With 7 bases clipped from V and 0 bases from J, the junction kept 12 bases outside the gene matches. CDR3 coding DNA: TGTGCCAGCAAACCGGGACAGGGACCAGCGGCAACTAATGAAAAACTGTTTTTT. It is translated as CASKPGQGPAATNEKLFF.

The CDR3 nucleotides are TGCAGTGCTATAGAGTTCGGGGAGCTGTTTTTT. It encodes CSAIEFGELFF. V gene TRBV20-1 combines with J gene TRBJ2-2; D is unclear. The CDR3 length is 11 residues. Trimming shortened V by 4 bases and J by 7 bases, and 7 bases separated the two germline ends. Germline CDR1 and CDR2: DFQATT and SNEGSKA (reference sequence).

This clonotype was found a few times. V is TRBV10-1 and J is TRBJ2-1; 13 nucleotides match TRBD2. CDR1 WNHNN and CDR2 SYGVQD come from the germline V gene (reference sequence). The CDR3 extends over 12 amino acids. J lost 10 bases, V lost 10 bases, and 4 bases had no gene match. This CDR3 reads CATQGLAGEQFF. In nucleotides, the CDR3 is TGCGCCACCCAGGGACTAGCGGGAGAGCAGTTCTTC.

The sample holds many counts of this clonotype. The chain uses TRBV6-6 and TRBJ2-1; perhaps TRBD1 as D (5 bases). Trimming removed 6 bases from V and 10 bases from J, with 22 bases in between. The CDR3 runs 15 residues. CDR1 is MNHNY and CDR2 is SVGAGI in the germline V gene (reference sequence). CDR3 bases: TGTGCCAGCAGGCGCGACAGTCAGGACCTAAGAGAGCAGTTCTTC. Its translation is CASRRDSQDLREQFF.

This clonotype was found a few times. This chain connects TRBV20-1 to TRBJ2-3, with 12 bases lining up with TRBD1. This CDR3 contains 17 residues. Per the germline V gene, CDR1 is DFQATT and CDR2 is SNEGSKA (reference sequence). V was clipped by 1 base and J by 4 bases; unmatched bases: 9. The CDR3 DNA reads TGCAGTGCTAGAGGTGGGACAGGGGGCTTTTTACCAGATACGCAGTATTTT. Translation gives CSARGGTGGFLPDTQYF.

The chain employs TRBV18 and TRBJ2-1; TRBD1 matches at 7 bases. The CDR3 is 12 residues long. With V trimmed by 5 bases and J by 8 bases, 3 bases remained unmatched. The germline V gene has CDR1 KGHSH and CDR2 LQKENI. CDR3 sequence (DNA): TGTGCCAGCTCAATAACAGGGGATGAGCAGTTCTTC. Protein product: CASSITGDEQFF.

This clonotype turned up a few times. The V and J genes are TRBV10-3 and TRBJ1-6; 7 bases agree with TRBD1. The CDR3 spans 15 residues. V lost 2 bases to trimming and J lost 10 bases; unmatched junction nucleotides: 8. Germline loops: CDR1 ENHRY, CDR2 SYGVKD. Written as DNA, the CDR3 is TGTGCCATCAGTGAGAGGGGACAGAGACAATCACCCCTCCACTTT. It translates to CAISERGQRQSPLHF.

This clonotype was seen only a few times. The V gene is TRBV7-2, the J gene TRBJ2-1, with TRBD2 as a possible D gene (6 bases). Germline CDR1 SGHTA, CDR2 FQGNSA. The CDR3 totals 15 residues. Deletions cut 0 bases from V and 2 bases from J, with 8 bases between. CDR3 sequence reads: CASSLASGAYNEQFF. The CDR3 coding sequence is TGTGCCAGCAGCTTAGCTAGCGGAGCCTACAATGAGCAGTTCTTC.